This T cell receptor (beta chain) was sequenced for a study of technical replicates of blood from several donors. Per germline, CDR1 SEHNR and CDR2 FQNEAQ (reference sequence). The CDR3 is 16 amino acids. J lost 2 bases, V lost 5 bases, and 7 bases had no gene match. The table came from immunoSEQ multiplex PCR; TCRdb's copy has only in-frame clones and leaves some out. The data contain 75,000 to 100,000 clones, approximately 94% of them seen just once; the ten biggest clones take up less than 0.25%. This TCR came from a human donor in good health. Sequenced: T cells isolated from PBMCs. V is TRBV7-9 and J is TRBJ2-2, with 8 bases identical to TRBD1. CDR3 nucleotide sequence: TGTGCCAGCAGCCCTAGTGGACAGGGAAACACCGGGGAGCTGTTTTTT. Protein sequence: CASSPSGQGNTGELFF. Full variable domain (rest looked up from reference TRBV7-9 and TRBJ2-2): DTGVSQNPRHKITKRGQNVTFRCDPISEHNRLYWYRQTLGQGPEFLTYFQNEAQLEKSRLLSDRFSAERPKGSFSTLEIQRTEQGDSAMYLCASSPSGQGNTGELFFGEGSRLTVL.